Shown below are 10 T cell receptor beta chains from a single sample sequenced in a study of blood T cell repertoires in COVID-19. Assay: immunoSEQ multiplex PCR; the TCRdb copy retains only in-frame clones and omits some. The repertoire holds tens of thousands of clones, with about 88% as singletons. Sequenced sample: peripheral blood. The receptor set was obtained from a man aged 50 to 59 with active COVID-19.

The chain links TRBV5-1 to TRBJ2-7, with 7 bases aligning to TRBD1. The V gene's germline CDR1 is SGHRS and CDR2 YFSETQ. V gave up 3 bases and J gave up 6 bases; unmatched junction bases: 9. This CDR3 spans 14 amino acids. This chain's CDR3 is CASSSGSRGSEQYF. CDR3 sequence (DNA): TGCGCCAGCAGCTCTGGCTCCAGGGGGAGCGAGCAGTACTTC.

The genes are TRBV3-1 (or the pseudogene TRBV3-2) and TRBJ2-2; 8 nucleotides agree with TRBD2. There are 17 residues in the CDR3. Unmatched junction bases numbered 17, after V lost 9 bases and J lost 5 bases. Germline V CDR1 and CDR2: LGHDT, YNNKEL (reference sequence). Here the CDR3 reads CASWGLVRGIGTGELFF. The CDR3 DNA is TGTGCCAGTTGGGGACTAGTGAGGGGGATTGGGACCGGGGAGCTGTTTTTT.

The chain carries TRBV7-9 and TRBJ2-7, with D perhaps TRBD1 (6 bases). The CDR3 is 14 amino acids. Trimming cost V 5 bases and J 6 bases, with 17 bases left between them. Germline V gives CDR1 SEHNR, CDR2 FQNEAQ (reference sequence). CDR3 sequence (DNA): TGTGCCAGCAGCCTCACAGGGTTTATACGCGAGCAGTACTTC. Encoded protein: CASSLTGFIREQYF.

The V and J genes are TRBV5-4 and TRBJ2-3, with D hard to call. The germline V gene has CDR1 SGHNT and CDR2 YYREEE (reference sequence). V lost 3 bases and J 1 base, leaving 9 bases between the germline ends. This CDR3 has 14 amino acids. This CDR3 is CASSSQTGTDTQYF. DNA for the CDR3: TGTGCCAGCAGCTCCCAGACTGGCACAGATACGCAGTATTTT.

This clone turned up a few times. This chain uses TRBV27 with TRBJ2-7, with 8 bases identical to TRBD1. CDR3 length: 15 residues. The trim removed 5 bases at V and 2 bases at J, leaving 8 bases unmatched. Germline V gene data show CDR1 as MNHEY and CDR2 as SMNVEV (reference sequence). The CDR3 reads CASSQLTTGAYEQYF. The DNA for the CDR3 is TGTGCCAGCAGTCAGCTAACGACAGGGGCCTACGAGCAGTACTTC.

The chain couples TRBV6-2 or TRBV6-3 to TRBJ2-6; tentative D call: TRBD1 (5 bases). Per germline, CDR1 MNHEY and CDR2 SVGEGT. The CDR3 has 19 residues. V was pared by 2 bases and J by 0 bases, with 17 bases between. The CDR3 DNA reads TGTGCCAGCAGTTACGAAGTGTGGGCAGGGCCCTCTGGGGCCAACGTCCTGACTTTC. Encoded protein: CASSYEVWAGPSGANVLTF.

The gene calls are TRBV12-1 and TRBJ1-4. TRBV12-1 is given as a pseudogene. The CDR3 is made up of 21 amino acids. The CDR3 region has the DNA TGTGCCAGCAGCTTGCCGAACCCCCCGGGAAGCCATCCTTTTGGTAATGAAAAACTGTTTTTT. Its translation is CASSLPNPPGSHPFGNEKLFF.

This chain's CDR3 is CASSFLGVETQYF. DNA for the CDR3: TGTGCCAGCAGTTTTCTCGGGGTGGAGACCCAGTACTTC. The rearrangement joins TRBV12-3 or TRBV12-4 to TRBJ2-5, with D tentatively TRBD2 (5 bases). This CDR3 contains 13 residues. Trimming stripped 3 bases from V and 5 bases from J, with 10 bases between.

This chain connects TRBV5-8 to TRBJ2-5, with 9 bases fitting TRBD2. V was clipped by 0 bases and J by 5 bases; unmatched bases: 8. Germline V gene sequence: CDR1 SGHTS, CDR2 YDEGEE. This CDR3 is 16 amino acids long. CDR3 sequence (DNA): TGTGCCAGCAGCTTGGCCAGCGGGGGGTTCGGTGAGACCCAGTACTTC. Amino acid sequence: CASSLASGGFGETQYF. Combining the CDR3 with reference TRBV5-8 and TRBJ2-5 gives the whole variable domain EAGVTQSPTHLIKTRGQQATLRCSPISGHTSVYWYQQALGLGLQFLLWYDEGEERNRGNFPPRFSGRQFPNYSSELNVNALELEDSALYLCASSLASGGFGETQYFGPGTRLLVL.

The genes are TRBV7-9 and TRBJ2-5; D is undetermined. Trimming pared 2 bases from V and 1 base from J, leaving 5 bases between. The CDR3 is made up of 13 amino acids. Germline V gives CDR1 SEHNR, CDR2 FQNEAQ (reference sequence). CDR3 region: CASSLYSQETQYF. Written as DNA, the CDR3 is TGTGCCAGCAGCTTATACAGCCAAGAGACCCAGTACTTC.